The 4 T cell receptor beta chains given below trace back to one sample, sequenced in a study of T cells in narcolepsy. Measured with immunoSEQ multiplex PCR; TCRdb has only the in-frame clones, and not every one. Of tens of thousands of clones listed, 79% are singletons. Sample: memory (CD45RA-) CD4+ T cells from blood. Receptors were obtained from a human donor in good health.

The V and J genes are TRBV2 and TRBJ1-2, with D possibly being TRBD1 (5 bases). Per the germline V gene, CDR1 is SNHLY and CDR2 is FYNNEI. With 6 bases removed from V and 6 bases from J, the gap between germline ends came to 11 bases. The CDR3 totals 12 residues. CDR3 region: CASRGEGNGYTF. Here the CDR3 DNA reads TGTGCCAGCAGAGGGGAGGGGAATGGCTACACCTTC.

The V gene is TRBV5-5, the J gene TRBJ1-5, with D possibly being TRBD1 (6 bases). This CDR3 comprises 13 residues. Germline CDR1 and CDR2: SGHKS and YYEKEE (reference sequence). V lost 5 bases and J lost 6, with 12 bases in between. CDR3 nucleotides: TGTGCCAGCAGTTACAGGGCAGCTCAGCCCCAGCATTTT. Amino acids: CASSYRAAQPQHF.

The V call is TRBV19, the J call TRBJ1-1, with 11 bases lining up with TRBD1. The germline V gene encodes CDR1 LNHDA and CDR2 SQIVND (reference sequence). J was trimmed by 8 bases and V by 7 bases; bases with no gene match: 6. This CDR3 contains 13 residues. CDR3 nucleotides: TGTGCCAGTATTGGACAGGGGGCGGGAGAAGCTTTCTTT. Protein product: CASIGQGAGEAFF.

This rearrangement joins TRBV19 to TRBJ2-4; 9 nucleotides match TRBD1. Per the germline V gene, CDR1 is LNHDA and CDR2 is SQIVND (reference sequence). Germline trimming cut 4 bases from V and 0 bases from J; bases unmatched to any gene: 13. The CDR3 is 19 residues long. CDR3 DNA sequence: TGTGCCAGTAGTAACTCCGGGACAGGGAACCACTTAGCCAAAAACATTCAGTACTTC. This translates into CASSNSGTGNHLAKNIQYF.